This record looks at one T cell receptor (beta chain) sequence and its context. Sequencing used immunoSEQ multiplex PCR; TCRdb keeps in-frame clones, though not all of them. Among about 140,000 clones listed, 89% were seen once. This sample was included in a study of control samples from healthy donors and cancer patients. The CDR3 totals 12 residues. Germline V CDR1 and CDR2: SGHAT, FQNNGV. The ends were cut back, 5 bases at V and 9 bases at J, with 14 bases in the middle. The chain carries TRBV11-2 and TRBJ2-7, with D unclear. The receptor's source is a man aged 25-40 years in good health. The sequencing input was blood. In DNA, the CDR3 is TGTGCCAGCAGCCCCCCAAAAGGCGGGCAGTACTTC. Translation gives CASSPPKGGQYF.